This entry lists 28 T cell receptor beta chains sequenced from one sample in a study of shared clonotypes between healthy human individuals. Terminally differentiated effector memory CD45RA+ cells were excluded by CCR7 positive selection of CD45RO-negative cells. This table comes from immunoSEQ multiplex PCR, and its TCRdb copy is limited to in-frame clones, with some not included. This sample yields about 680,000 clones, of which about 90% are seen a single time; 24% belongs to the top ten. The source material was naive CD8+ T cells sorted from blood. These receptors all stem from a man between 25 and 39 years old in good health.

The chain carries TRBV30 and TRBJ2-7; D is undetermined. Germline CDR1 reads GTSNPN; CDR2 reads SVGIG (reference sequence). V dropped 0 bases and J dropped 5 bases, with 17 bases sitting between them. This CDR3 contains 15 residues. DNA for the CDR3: TGTGCCTGGAGTGTACCGCATGAGTCGTCCAACGAGCAGTACTTC. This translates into CAWSVPHESSNEQYF.

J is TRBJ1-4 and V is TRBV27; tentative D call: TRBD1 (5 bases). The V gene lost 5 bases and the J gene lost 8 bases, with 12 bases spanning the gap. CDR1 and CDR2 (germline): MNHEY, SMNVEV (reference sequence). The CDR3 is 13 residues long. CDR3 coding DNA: TGTGCCAGCAGTCCGCGACAGAGAGAAAAACTGTTTTTT. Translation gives CASSPRQREKLFF.

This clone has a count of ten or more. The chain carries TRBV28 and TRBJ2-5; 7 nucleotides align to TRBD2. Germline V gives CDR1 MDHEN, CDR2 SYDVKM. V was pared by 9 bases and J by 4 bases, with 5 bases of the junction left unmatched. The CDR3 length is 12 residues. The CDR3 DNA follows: TGTGCCAGTTCGCGGGAGTCAGAGACCCAGTACTTC. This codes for CASSRESETQYF.

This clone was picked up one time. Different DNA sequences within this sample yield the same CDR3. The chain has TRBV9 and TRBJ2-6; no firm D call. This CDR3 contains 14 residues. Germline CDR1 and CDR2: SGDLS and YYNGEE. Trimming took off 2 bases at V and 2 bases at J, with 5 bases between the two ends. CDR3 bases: TGTGCCAGCAGCGTCGGTGCTGGGGCCAACGTCCTGACTTTC. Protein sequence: CASSVGAGANVLTF.

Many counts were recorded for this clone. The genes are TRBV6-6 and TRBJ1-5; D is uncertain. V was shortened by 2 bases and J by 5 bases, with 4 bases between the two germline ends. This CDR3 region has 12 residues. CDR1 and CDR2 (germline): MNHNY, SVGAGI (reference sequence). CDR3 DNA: TGTGCCAGCAGTTACGCTTATCAGCCCCAGCATTTT. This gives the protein CASSYAYQPQHF.

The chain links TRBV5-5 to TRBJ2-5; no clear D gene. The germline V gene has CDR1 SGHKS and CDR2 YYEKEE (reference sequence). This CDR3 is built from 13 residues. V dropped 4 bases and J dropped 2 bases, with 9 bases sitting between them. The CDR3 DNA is TGTGCCAGCAGCAGCCCCAATCAAGAGACCCAGTACTTC. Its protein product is CASSSPNQETQYF.

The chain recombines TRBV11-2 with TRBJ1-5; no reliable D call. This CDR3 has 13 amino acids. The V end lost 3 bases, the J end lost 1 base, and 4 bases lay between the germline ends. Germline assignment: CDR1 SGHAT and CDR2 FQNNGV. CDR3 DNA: TGTGCCAGCAGCTTTTACAGCAATCAGCCCCAGCATTTT. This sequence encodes CASSFYSNQPQHF. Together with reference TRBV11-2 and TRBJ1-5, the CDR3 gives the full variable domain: EAGVAQSPRYKIIEKRQSVAFWCNPISGHATLYWYQQILGQGPKLLIQFQNNGVVDDSQLPKDRFSAERLKGVDSTLKIQPAKLEDSAVYLCASSFYSNQPQHFGDGTRLSIL.

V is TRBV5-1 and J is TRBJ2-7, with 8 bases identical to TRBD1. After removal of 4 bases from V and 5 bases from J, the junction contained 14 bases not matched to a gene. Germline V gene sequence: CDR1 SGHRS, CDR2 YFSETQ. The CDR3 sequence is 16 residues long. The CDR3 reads CASSAYQGARGDEQYF. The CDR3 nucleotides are TGCGCCAGCAGCGCCTACCAGGGGGCAAGAGGCGACGAGCAGTACTTC.

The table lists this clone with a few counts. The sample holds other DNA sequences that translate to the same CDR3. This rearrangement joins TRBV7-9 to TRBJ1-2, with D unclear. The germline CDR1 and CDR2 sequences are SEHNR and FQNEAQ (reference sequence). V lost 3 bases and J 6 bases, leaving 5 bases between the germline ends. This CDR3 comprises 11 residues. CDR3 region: CASSFGDGYTF. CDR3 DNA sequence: TGTGCCAGCAGCTTCGGGGATGGCTACACCTTC.

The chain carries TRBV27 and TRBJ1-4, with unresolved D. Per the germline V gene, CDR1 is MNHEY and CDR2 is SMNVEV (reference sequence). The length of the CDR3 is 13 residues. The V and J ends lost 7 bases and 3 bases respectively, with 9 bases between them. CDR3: CASTVGANEKLFF. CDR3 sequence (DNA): TGTGCCAGCACGGTCGGGGCTAATGAAAAACTGTTTTTT.

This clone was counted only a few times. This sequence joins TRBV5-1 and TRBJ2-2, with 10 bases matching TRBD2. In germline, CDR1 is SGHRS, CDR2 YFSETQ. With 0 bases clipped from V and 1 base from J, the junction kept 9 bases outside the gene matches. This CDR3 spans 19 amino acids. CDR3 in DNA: TGCGCCAGCAGCTTGGCCCGGGCGGCTAGCGGGAGGAACACCGGGGAGCTGTTTTTT. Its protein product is CASSLARAASGRNTGELFF. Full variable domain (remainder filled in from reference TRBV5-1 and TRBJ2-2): KAGVTQTPRYLIKTRGQQVTLSCSPISGHRSVSWYQQTPGQGLQFLFEYFSETQRNKGNFPGRFSGRQFSNSRSEMNVSTLELGDSALYLCASSLARAASGRNTGELFFGEGSRLTVL.

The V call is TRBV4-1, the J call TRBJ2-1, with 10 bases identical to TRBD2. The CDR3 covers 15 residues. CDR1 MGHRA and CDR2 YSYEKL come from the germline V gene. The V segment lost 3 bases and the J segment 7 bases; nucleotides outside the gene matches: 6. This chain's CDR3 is CASSHPGTSENEQFF. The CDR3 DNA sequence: TGCGCCAGCAGCCATCCCGGGACTAGCGAGAATGAGCAGTTCTTC.

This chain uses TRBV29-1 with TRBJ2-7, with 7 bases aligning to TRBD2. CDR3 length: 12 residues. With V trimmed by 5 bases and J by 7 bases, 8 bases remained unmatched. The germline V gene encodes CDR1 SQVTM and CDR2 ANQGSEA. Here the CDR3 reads CSVRTSQMEQYF. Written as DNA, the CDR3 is TGCAGCGTTCGGACTAGTCAAATGGAGCAGTACTTC.

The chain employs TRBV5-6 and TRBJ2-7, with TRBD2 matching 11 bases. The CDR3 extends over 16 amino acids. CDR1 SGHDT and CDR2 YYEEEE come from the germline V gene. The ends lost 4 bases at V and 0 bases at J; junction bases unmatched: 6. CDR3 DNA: TGTGCCAGCAGCACTAGACTAGCGGGAAGCTCCTACGAGCAGTACTTC. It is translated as CASSTRLAGSSYEQYF.

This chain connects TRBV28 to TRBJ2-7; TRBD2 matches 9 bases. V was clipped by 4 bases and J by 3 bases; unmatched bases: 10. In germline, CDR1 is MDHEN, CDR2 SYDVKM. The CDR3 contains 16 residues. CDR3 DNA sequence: TGTGCCAGCAGTTCCGAGCTAGCGGGGATTAACTACGAGCAGTACTTC. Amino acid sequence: CASSSELAGINYEQYF.

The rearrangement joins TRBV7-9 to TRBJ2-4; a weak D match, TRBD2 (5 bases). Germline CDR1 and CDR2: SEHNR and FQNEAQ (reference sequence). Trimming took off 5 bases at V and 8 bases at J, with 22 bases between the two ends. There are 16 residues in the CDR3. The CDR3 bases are TGTGCCAGCAGCCCCACTACATACGGGGTTCGGGACATTCAGTACTTC. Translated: CASSPTTYGVRDIQYF. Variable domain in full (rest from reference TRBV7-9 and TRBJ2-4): DTGVSQNPRHKITKRGQNVTFRCDPISEHNRLYWYRQTLGQGPEFLTYFQNEAQLEKSRLLSDRFSAERPKGSFSTLEIQRTEQGDSAMYLCASSPTTYGVRDIQYFGAGTRLSVL.

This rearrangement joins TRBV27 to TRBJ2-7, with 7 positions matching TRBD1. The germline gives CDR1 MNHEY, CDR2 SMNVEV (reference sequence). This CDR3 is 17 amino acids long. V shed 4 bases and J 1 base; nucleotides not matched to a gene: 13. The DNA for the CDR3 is TGTGCCAGCAGTTCCCTTAGGACAGGTGGAGGATCCTACGAGCAGTACTTC. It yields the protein CASSSLRTGGGSYEQYF.

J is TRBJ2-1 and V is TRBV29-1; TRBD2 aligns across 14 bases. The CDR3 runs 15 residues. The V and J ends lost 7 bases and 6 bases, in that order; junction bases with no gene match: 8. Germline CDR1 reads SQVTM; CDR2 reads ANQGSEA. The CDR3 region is CSGQGLAGEFNEQFF. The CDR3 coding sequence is TGCAGCGGACAGGGACTAGCGGGAGAGTTCAATGAGCAGTTCTTC.

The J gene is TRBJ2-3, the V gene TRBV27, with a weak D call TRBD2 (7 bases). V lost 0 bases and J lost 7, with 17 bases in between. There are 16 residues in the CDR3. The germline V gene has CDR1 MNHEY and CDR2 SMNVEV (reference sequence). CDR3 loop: CASSLSVGGGVYTQYF. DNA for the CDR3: TGTGCCAGCAGTTTATCGGTAGGGGGAGGGGTGTATACGCAGTATTTT.

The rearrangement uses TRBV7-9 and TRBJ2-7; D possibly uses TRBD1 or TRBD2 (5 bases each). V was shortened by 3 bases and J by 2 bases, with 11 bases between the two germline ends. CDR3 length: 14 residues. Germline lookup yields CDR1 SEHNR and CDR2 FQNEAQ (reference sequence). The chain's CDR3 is CASSFRDGTYEQYF. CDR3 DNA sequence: TGTGCCAGCAGCTTCAGGGACGGGACCTACGAGCAGTACTTC.

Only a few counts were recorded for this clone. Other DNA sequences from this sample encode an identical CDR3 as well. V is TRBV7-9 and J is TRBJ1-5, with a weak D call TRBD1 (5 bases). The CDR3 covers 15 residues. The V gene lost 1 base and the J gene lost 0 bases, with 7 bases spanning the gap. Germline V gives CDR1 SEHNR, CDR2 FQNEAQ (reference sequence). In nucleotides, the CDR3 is TGTGCCAGCAGCTTAGAGGGGTCTAGCAATCAGCCCCAGCATTTT. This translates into CASSLEGSSNQPQHF.

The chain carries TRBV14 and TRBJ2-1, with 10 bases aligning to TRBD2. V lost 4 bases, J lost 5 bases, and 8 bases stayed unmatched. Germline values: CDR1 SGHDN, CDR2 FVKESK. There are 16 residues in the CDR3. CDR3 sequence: CASSPQASGSHNEQFF. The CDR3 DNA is TGTGCCAGCAGCCCCCAGGCTAGCGGGAGTCACAATGAGCAGTTCTTC.

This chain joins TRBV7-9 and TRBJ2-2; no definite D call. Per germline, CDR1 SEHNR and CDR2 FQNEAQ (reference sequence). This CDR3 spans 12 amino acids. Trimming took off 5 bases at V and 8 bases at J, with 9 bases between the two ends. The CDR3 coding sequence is TGTGCCAGCAGCGTTGATGAGGGGGAGCTGTTTTTT. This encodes CASSVDEGELFF.

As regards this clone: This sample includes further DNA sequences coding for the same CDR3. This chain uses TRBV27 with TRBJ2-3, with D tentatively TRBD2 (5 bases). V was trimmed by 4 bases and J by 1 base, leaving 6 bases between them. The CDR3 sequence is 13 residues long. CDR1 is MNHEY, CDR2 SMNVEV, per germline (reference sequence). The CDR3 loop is CASSWTGTDTQYF. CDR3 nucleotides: TGTGCCAGCAGTTGGACTGGCACAGATACGCAGTATTTT.

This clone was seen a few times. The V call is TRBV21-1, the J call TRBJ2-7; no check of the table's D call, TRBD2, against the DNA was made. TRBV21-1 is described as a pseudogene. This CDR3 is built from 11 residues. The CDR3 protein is CASSNGLEQYF. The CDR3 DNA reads TGTGCCAGCAGCAACGGTCTAGAGCAGTACTTC.

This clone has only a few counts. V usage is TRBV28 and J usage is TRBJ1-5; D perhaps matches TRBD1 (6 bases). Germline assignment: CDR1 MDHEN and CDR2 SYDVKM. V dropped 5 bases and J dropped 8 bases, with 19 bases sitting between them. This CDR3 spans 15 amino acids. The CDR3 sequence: CASSADSFFREPQHF. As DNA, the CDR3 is TGTGCCAGCAGTGCGGACAGTTTTTTCAGGGAGCCCCAGCATTTT.

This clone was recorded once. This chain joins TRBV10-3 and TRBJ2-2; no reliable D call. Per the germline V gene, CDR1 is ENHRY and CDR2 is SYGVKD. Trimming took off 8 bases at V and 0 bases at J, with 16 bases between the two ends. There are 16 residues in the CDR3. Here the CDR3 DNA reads TGTGCCATCCAGTCCGTCTCTATTACGAACACCGGGGAGCTGTTTTTT. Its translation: CAIQSVSITNTGELFF.

In DNA, the CDR3 is TGCGCCAGCAGCTTGGTGTCGGGGGGGAACACTGAAGCTTTCTTT. Protein product: CASSLVSGGNTEAFF. V and J are TRBV5-1 and TRBJ1-1; D is perhaps TRBD1 (5 bases). V was trimmed by 0 bases and J by 1 base, leaving 10 bases between them. This CDR3 contains 15 residues. Looked up from germline, CDR1 is SGHRS and CDR2 is YFSETQ. Full variable domain (outside the CDR3, taken from reference TRBV5-1 and TRBJ1-1): KAGVTQTPRYLIKTRGQQVTLSCSPISGHRSVSWYQQTPGQGLQFLFEYFSETQRNKGNFPGRFSGRQFSNSRSEMNVSTLELGDSALYLCASSLVSGGNTEAFFGQGTRLTVV.